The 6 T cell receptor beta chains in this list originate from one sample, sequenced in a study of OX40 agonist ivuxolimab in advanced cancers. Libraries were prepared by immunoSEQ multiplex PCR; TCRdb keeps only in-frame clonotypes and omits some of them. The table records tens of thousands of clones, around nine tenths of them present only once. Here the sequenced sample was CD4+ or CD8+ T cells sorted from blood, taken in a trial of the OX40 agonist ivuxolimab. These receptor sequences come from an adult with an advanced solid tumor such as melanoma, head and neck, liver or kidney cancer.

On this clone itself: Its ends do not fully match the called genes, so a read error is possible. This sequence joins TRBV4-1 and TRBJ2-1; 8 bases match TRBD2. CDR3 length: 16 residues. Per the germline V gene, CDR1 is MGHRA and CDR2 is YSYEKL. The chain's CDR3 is CASSLPGTSAYNGQFF. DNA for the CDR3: TGCGCCAGCAGCCTCCCCGGGACTAGTGCATACAATGGGCAGTTCTTC.

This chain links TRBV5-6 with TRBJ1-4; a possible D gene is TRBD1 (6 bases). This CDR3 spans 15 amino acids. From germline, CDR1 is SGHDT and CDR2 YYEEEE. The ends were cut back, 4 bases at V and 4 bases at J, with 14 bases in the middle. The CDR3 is CASSGGQKLNEKLFF. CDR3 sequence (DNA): TGTGCCAGCAGCGGAGGACAGAAGCTTAATGAAAAACTGTTTTTT.

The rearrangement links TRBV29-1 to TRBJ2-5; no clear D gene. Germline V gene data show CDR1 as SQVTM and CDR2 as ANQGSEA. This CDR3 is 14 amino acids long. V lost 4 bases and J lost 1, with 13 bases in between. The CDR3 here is CSVVKGSLQETQYF. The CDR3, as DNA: TGCAGCGTTGTAAAAGGTTCCCTCCAAGAGACCCAGTACTTC.

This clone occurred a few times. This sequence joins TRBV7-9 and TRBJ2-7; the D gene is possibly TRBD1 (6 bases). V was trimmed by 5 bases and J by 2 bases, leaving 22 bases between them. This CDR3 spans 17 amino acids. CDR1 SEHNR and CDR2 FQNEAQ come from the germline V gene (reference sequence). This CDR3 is CASSRPKSGVGPYEQYF. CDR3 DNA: TGTGCCAGCAGCCGCCCAAAGTCAGGGGTGGGACCCTACGAGCAGTACTTC.

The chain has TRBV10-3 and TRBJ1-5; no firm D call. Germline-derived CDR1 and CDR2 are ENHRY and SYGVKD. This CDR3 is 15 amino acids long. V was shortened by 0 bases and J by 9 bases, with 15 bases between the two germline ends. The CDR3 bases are TGTGCCATCAGTGAGTCAGGGCAGATTAGTGGGCCCCAGCATTTT. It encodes CAISESGQISGPQHF.

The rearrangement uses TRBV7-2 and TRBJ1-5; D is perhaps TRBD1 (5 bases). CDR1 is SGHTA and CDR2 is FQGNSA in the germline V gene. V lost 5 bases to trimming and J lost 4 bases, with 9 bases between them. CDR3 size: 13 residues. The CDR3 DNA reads TGTGCCAGCAGCCCGCAGGGAAATCAGCCCCAGCATTTT. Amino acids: CASSPQGNQPQHF. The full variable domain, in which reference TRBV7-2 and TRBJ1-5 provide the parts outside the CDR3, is GAGVSQSPSNKVTEKGKDVELRCDPISGHTALYWYRQSLGQGLEFLIYFQGNSAPDKSGLPSDRFSAERTGGSVSTLTIQRTQQEDSAVYLCASSPQGNQPQHFGDGTRLSIL.